This is a list of T cell receptor beta chains from one sample in a study of CD8 T cells in ankylosing spondylitis. TCRdb reprocessed the 5' RACE reads via MiXCR and lists one record per CDR3 protein. Of roughly 40,000 distinct CDR3 sequences in the sample, approximately 9.9% were seen once. The material sequenced was blood, either unsorted or a sorted T cell fraction (not recorded which). These receptor sequences come from a male donor with ankylosing spondylitis or in good health (not recorded which). CDR3s include the opening cysteine and the closing phenylalanine or tryptophan. The D gene is left open where the match is weak. The listing skips clone size in some rows; elsewhere it reads once, few, many or a size class.

V: TRBV7-8
D: .
J: TRBJ1-3
size: few
DNA: TGTGCCAGCAGCCCCAGGAGTGCCATCTGGAACACCATATATTTT
CDR3: CASSPRSAIWNTIYF

V: TRBV20-1
D: .
J: TRBJ2-7
size: many
DNA: TGCAGTGCTAGACCTATCACTACTCACGAGCAGTACTTC
CDR3: CSARPITTHEQYF

V: TRBV18
D: .
J: TRBJ2-7
size: many
DNA: TGTGCCAGCTCACCAGGGGACGGTTACTACGAGCAGTACTTC
CDR3: CASSPGDGYYEQYF

V: TRBV5-1
D: .
J: TRBJ2-3
size: .
DNA: TGCGCAACCAGGCAAACAGGGAGGACAGATACGCAGTATTTT
CDR3: CATRQTGRTDTQYF

V: TRBV7-2
D: .
J: TRBJ1-2
size: few
DNA: TGTGCCAGCAGCCCGCGACAAACAGCTAACTATGGCTACACCTTC
CDR3: CASSPRQTANYGYTF

V: TRBV5-1
D: TRBD2
J: TRBJ2-5
size: many
DNA: TGCGCCAGCAGCTTGGCAGTTCTAGCGGGGGCCCAAGAGACCCAGTACTTC
CDR3: CASSLAVLAGAQETQYF

V: TRBV12-3/TRBV12-4
D: .
J: TRBJ1-1
size: .
DNA: TGTGCCAGCAGCCGACAATCAAACACTGAAGCTTTCTTT
CDR3: CASSRQSNTEAFF

V: TRBV7-2
D: .
J: TRBJ2-4
size: few
DNA: TGTGCCAGCAGCTTCGCCAAAAACATTCAGTACTTC
CDR3: CASSFAKNIQYF

V: TRBV5-5
D: TRBD2
J: TRBJ2-1
size: many
DNA: TGTGCCAGCAGCTTCCGGACTAGCGGGGGCTCCTACAATGAGCAGTTCTTC
CDR3: CASSFRTSGGSYNEQFF

V: TRBV19
D: .
J: TRBJ1-1
size: many
DNA: TGTGCCAGTAGTATAGACCACAGAGGCCTATTGAACACTGAAGCTTTCTTT
CDR3: CASSIDHRGLLNTEAFF

V: TRBV20-1
D: .
J: TRBJ1-6
size: many
DNA: TGCAGTGCTAGAGCCCGGGGGCGTAATTCACCCCTCCACTTT
CDR3: CSARARGRNSPLHF

V: TRBV20-1
D: .
J: TRBJ2-3
size: many
DNA: TGCAGTGCTCGACGCTTTGCTAGCACAGATACGCAGTATTTT
CDR3: CSARRFASTDTQYF

V: TRBV3-1
D: .
J: TRBJ1-5
size: .
DNA: TGTGCCAGCAGCCTTCGGGGCCCGCGGGAGCCCCAGCATTTT
CDR3: CASSLRGPREPQHF

V: TRBV5-1
D: .
J: TRBJ2-7
size: .
DNA: TGCGCCAGCAGCTTGGGGGGCGTCTACGAGCAGTACTTC
CDR3: CASSLGGVYEQYF

V: TRBV3-1
D: TRBD1
J: TRBJ2-7
size: many
DNA: TGTGCCAGCAGCCCCGGGACAGGGGTCAACGAGCAGTACTTC
CDR3: CASSPGTGVNEQYF

V: TRBV28
D: TRBD1
J: TRBJ2-1
size: many
DNA: TGTGCCAGCAGCCAGACACAGGGGAGCAATGAGCAGTTCTTC
CDR3: CASSQTQGSNEQFF

V: TRBV12-3/TRBV12-4
D: .
J: TRBJ1-6
size: many
DNA: TGTGCCAGCAAGGGGATGGCCCTCCACTTT
CDR3: CASKGMALHF

V: TRBV18
D: .
J: TRBJ1-5
size: few
DNA: TGTGCCAGCTCACCCAGGACCGGTCAGCCCCAGCATTTT
CDR3: CASSPRTGQPQHF

V: TRBV29-1
D: .
J: TRBJ2-7
size: many
DNA: TGCAGCGTCGCGGACAGCTACGAGCAGTACTTC
CDR3: CSVADSYEQYF

V: TRBV12-3/TRBV12-4
D: .
J: TRBJ1-2
size: many
DNA: TGTGCCAGCAGAGGACGGACCGACTATGGCTACACCTTC
CDR3: CASRGRTDYGYTF

V: TRBV7-2
D: TRBD2
J: TRBJ2-3
size: .
DNA: TGTGCCAGCAGCCCCGGACTAGCCACAGATACGCAGTATTTT
CDR3: CASSPGLATDTQYF

V: TRBV20-1
D: TRBD1
J: TRBJ1-2
size: many
DNA: TGCAGTGCCCCCAGGGCAGGGGGCGGCAGTGGCTACACCTTC
CDR3: CSAPRAGGGSGYTF

V: TRBV29-1
D: .
J: TRBJ2-3
size: medium-sized
DNA: TGCAGCGGACGGGTGGCAGATACGCAGTATTTT
CDR3: CSGRVADTQYF

V: TRBV24-1
D: TRBD1
J: TRBJ2-3
size: many
DNA: TGTGCCACCAGTGATCCGATGACAGGGCAGGAAGATACGCAGTATTTT
CDR3: CATSDPMTGQEDTQYF

V: TRBV20-1
D: TRBD2
J: TRBJ2-1
size: .
DNA: TGCAGTGCTTCCCCCAATGGCGGGGGGCCCGTAGGTGAGCAGTTCTTC
CDR3: CSASPNGGGPVGEQFF

V: TRBV5-1
D: .
J: TRBJ2-7
size: many
DNA: TGCGCCAGCAGCTTGTCGACAGCAGCCTACGAGCAGTACTTC
CDR3: CASSLSTAAYEQYF

V: TRBV5-1
D: .
J: TRBJ1-5
size: many
DNA: TGCGCCAGCACCACAGACGGGGCTTCCAATCAGCCCCAGCATTTT
CDR3: CASTTDGASNQPQHF

V: TRBV7-2
D: .
J: TRBJ2-5
size: .
DNA: TGTGCCAGCAGCTCTCCAGAAGGACTGTACCAAGAGACCCAGTACTTC
CDR3: CASSSPEGLYQETQYF

V: TRBV6-5
D: .
J: TRBJ2-7
size: .
DNA: TGTGCCAGCAGTTATTCTACACAGGGCAGCTCCTACGAGCAGTACTTC
CDR3: CASSYSTQGSSYEQYF